This TCR beta chain was recorded in a study of T cell changes during pregnancy in multiple sclerosis. The CDR3 has 16 amino acids. V was cut by 3 bases and J by 1 base, with 13 bases left in between. Germline lookup yields CDR1 LGHNA and CDR2 YNFKEQ. Some clones are missing from TCRdb's copy, which holds only in-frame ones; the method was immunoSEQ multiplex PCR. The sample has some 110,000 clones; roughly nine tenths are singletons. The chain has TRBV4-2 and TRBJ1-5; TRBD1 is a possible D gene (6 bases). The source material was peripheral blood, sampled in the third trimester of pregnancy. The TCR sequence derives from a female donor with multiple sclerosis, enrolled in a pregnancy study. CDR3 bases: TGTGCCAGCAGCCAGCAGACAGGTGTGAGCAATCAGCCCCAGCATTTT. Its translation is CASSQQTGVSNQPQHF.